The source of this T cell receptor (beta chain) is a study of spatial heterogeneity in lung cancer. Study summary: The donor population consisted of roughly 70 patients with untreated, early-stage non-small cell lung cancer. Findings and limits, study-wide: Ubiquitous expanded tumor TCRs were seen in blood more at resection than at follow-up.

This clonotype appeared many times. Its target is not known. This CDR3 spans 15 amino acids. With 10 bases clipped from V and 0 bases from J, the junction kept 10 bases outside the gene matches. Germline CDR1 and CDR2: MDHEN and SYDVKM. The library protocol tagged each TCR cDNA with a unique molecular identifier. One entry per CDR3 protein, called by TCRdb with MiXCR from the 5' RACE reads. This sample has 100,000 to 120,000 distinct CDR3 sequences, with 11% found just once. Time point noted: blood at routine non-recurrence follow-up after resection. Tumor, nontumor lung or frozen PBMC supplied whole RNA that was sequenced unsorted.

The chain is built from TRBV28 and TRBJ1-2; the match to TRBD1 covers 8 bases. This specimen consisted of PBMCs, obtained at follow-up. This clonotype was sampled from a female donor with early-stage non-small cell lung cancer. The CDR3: CATWDRQITNYGYTF. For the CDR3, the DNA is TGTGCCACCTGGGACAGGCAAATAACTAACTATGGCTACACCTTC.